Below are 3 T cell receptor beta chains sequenced from a single sample in a study of tumor and adjacent non-tumor tissue in lung cancer. TCRbeta libraries were built with three rounds of nested PCR, modified from ARM-PCR. TCRdb fed the multiplex PCR reads into MiXCR, producing one record per CDR3 protein. The sample includes roughly 120,000 distinct CDR3 sequences, about 63% seen only once; the top ten take roughly 19%. No cell sorting was done before RNA was extracted from the tissue. The normal lung tissue was taken more than 3 cm from the tumor edge. Sequences were obtained from distant non-tumor lung tissue. The receptors shown here come from a man between 60 and 70 years old with non-small cell lung cancer.

The rearrangement links TRBV6-5 to TRBJ2-5; TRBD2 is a possible D gene (5 bases). CDR1 and CDR2 (germline): MNHEY, SVGAGI. The CDR3 is 16 amino acids. Trimming took off 9 bases at V and 2 bases at J, with 22 bases between the two ends. CDR3 sequence (DNA): TGTGCCAGTACCCAGAGGTGTGGGAGTAGGCAAGAGACCCAGTACTTC. This gives the protein CASTQRCGSRQETQYF.

In the case of this clonotype: Germline and junction disagree at one end, which may indicate a read error. V usage is TRBV11-2 and J usage is TRBJ2-5, with 8 bases identical to TRBD2. The V gene's germline CDR1 is SGHAT and CDR2 FQNNGV. The CDR3 spans 15 residues. The CDR3: CTSSVAGRDLEIQYF. CDR3 bases: TGTACTAGCAGCGTAGCGGGACGGGATCTGGAGATCCAGTACTTC.

A remark on this clonotype: The junction does not match germline at one end; this may be a read error. The gene calls are TRBV7-9 and TRBJ2-3, with no clear D. The CDR3 is 15 residues long. CDR1 is SEHNR and CDR2 is FQNEAQ in the germline V gene (reference sequence). CDR3 loop: CASSAHGDSTDTQYF. Written as DNA, the CDR3 is TGTGCCAGCAGCGCTCACGGTGATAGCACAGATACCCAGTATTTT. The variable domain in full, completed from reference TRBV7-9 and TRBJ2-3, reads DTGVSQNPRHKITKRGQNVTFRCDPISEHNRLYWYRQTLGQGPEFLTYFQNEAQLEKSRLLSDRFSAERPKGSFSTLEIQRTEQGDSAMYLCASSAHGDSTDTQYFGPGTRLTVL.